The subject of this entry is one TCR beta chain. Using immunoSEQ multiplex PCR, the repertoire was profiled, and TCRdb retains in-frame clones only, with some absent. The sample has roughly 2 million clones; approximately 95% are singletons. The sample originates from a study of shared clonotypes between healthy human individuals. The CDR3 has 17 amino acids. V gave up 2 bases and J gave up 2 bases, with 16 bases separating them. Per germline, CDR1 SGHDT and CDR2 YYEEEE. Terminally differentiated effector memory CD45RA+ cells were left out of the naive CD8 fraction, which was CD45RO-negative and positively selected for CCR7.

Specimen: naive CD8+ T cells sorted from blood. The source of this sequence is a man between 18 and 35 years old in good health. The rearrangement links TRBV5-6 to TRBJ2-2; maybe TRBD1 (6 bases). CDR3 sequence: CASSFTSGVENTGELFF. CDR3 nucleotides: TGTGCCAGCAGCTTTACCTCAGGGGTAGAAAACACCGGGGAGCTGTTTTTT.